The clone carrying this T cell receptor beta chain was recorded a few times. Its antigen is currently unknown. These data come from a study of T-cell memory formation after mild COVID-19. Study-level results: CM and EM subsets held most contracting CD4+ clones; EMRA held CD8+ ones.

The CDR3 totals 15 residues. Germline CDR1 and CDR2: MGHDK and SYGVNS. Trimming left V 2 bases short and J 3 bases short, with 14 bases between. 5'RACE with constant-segment primers yielded barcoded, UMI-tagged TCR alpha and TCR beta cDNA libraries. MiXCR, applied by TCRdb to the 5' RACE reads, yields one record per CDR3 protein. The sample consists of roughly 280,000 distinct CDR3 sequences, approximately 7.6% of them appearing once. The sequence was obtained from a man between 18 and 35 years old who had mild COVID-19 (a few samples of this study predate the infection). Cell type and time point are not known. Sequencing input: PBMCs or a T cell subset sorted from them (not recorded which). V gene TRBV25-1 combines with J gene TRBJ2-7; D could derive from TRBD1 or TRBD2 (6 bases each). The CDR3 reads CASSEPGANLYEQYF. The CDR3 DNA reads as TGTGCCAGCAGTGAACCGGGGGCTAACCTCTACGAGCAGTACTTC.